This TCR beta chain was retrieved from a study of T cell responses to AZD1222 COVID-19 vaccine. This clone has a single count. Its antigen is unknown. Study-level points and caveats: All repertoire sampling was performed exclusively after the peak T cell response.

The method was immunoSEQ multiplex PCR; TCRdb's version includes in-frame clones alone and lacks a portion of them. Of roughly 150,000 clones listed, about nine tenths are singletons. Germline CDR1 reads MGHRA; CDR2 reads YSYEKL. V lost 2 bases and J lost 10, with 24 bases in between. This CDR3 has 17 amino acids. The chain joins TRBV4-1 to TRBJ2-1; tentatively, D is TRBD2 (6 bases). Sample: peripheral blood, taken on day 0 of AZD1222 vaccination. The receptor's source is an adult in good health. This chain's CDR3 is CASSQYSTGGLKSEQFF. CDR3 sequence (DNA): TGCGCCAGCAGCCAATATTCTACAGGTGGACTAAAGAGCGAGCAGTTCTTC.